This TCR beta chain was profiled in a study of T-cell reconstitution after alpha-beta-depleted transplantation in children. V was cut by 7 bases and J by 7 bases, with 17 bases left in between. The germline gives CDR1 ENHRY, CDR2 SYGVKD. This CDR3 has 14 amino acids. TCRbeta library construction was performed incorporating unique molecular identifiers. MiXCR, run by TCRdb on the PCR reads, gives a single entry per CDR3 protein. The sample lists about 300,000 distinct CDR3 sequences, almost 8% occurring once. This clonotype has ten or more counts. Its antigen is not known. Study-wide points: Surviving recipient T cells and thymic progenitors accounted for the high day-60 TCRbeta diversity observed in some patients. T-cell counts and diversity at one year post-transplant came mainly from newly produced T cells.

V gene TRBV10-3 combines with J gene TRBJ2-1, with D perhaps given as TRBD1 or TRBD2 (7 bases each). Sample: peripheral blood, taken 360 days after TCRalphabeta/CD19-depleted stem cell transplant. This clonotype was sampled from a female patient aged 2 to 10 who had a stem cell transplant for Fanconi anemia, so the T cells may come from the graft donor. In nucleotides, the CDR3 is TGTGCCATCAAACAGTCGGGGGGACAGAATGAGCAGTTCTTC. Translation: CAIKQSGGQNEQFF.